The 30 T cell receptor beta chains below come from one sample, sequenced in a study of cytomegalovirus exposure and HLA in healthy donors. Primers included in the PCR were 60 Vbeta and 13 Jbeta primers. Only in-frame clones appear in the TCRdb table, and some are missing; sequencing was by immunoSEQ multiplex PCR. Found here are about 140,000 clones, less than 85% of them singletons; the top ten hold less than 2%. The sample comprised PBMCs. These receptors all stem from a man aged 40-49 years in good health and CMV-seronegative.

This rearrangement joins TRBV27 to TRBJ2-1; 11 bases match TRBD2. CDR3 length: 18 residues. Germline V lookup: CDR1 MNHEY, CDR2 SMNVEV (reference sequence). The trim removed 0 bases at V and 0 bases at J, leaving 4 bases unmatched. The CDR3 DNA reads TGTGCCAGCAGTTTATCCCACACTAGCGGGAGCTCCTACAATGAGCAGTTCTTC. Amino acid sequence: CASSLSHTSGSSYNEQFF.

In its sample, this clone was seen a few times. V usage is TRBV9 and J usage is TRBJ1-5; TRBD1 might be the D (5 bases). Trimming took off 3 bases at V and 4 bases at J, with 11 bases between the two ends. The CDR3 sequence is 14 residues long. The germline CDR1 and CDR2 sequences are SGDLS and YYNGEE. CDR3 sequence (DNA): TGTGCCAGCAGCGCCGGAGGGGCGAATCAGCCCCAGCATTTT. This codes for CASSAGGANQPQHF.

This chain links TRBV9 with TRBJ2-5; the D gene is possibly TRBD2 (7 bases). The CDR3 has 15 residues. Germline V gene data show CDR1 as SGDLS and CDR2 as YYNGEE. The ends were cut back, 3 bases at V and 5 bases at J, with 17 bases in the middle. CDR3 nucleotides: TGTGCCAGCAGCGGCCGGGGGGCGATTTGGGAGACCCAGTACTTC. Encoded protein: CASSGRGAIWETQYF. The full variable domain, completed using reference TRBV9 and TRBJ2-5, is DSGVTQTPKHLITATGQRVTLRCSPRSGDLSVYWYQQSLDQGLQFLIQYYNGEERAKGNILERFSAQQFPDLHSELNLSSLELGDSALYFCASSGRGAIWETQYFGPGTRLLVL.

The V gene is TRBV5-1, the J gene TRBJ1-3; TRBD1 agrees at 9 bases. CDR1 is SGHRS, CDR2 YFSETQ, per germline. The ends lost 4 bases at V and 0 bases at J; junction bases unmatched: 8. The CDR3 totals 17 residues. CDR3 sequence: CASSQQPGQGSGNTIYF. The DNA for the CDR3 is TGCGCCAGCAGCCAACAACCGGGACAGGGCTCTGGAAACACCATATATTTT. Based on the CDR3 plus reference TRBV5-1 and TRBJ1-3, the full variable domain is KAGVTQTPRYLIKTRGQQVTLSCSPISGHRSVSWYQQTPGQGLQFLFEYFSETQRNKGNFPGRFSGRQFSNSRSEMNVSTLELGDSALYLCASSQQPGQGSGNTIYFGEGSWLTVV.

The gene calls are TRBV5-3 and TRBJ1-5; a possible D gene is TRBD1 (6 bases). TRBV5-3 is given ORF status, its function remaining uncertain. Trimming cost V 2 bases and J 2 bases, with 17 bases left between them. CDR3 size: 17 residues. CDR3 protein: CARSFGSGVEGNQPQHF. DNA for the CDR3: TGTGCCAGAAGCTTCGGGTCAGGGGTCGAGGGCAATCAGCCCCAGCATTTT.

This rearrangement joins TRBV28 to TRBJ2-5; 15 nucleotides line up with TRBD2. Losses at the gene ends were 10 bases for V and 3 bases for J; bases not matched to a gene: 15. From germline, CDR1 is MDHEN and CDR2 SYDVKM. The CDR3 has 18 residues. DNA of the CDR3: TGTGCCATCGAAGGGGCGCAGAGGACTAGCGGGGGGGAAGAGACCCAGTACTTC. Amino acid sequence: CAIEGAQRTSGGEETQYF.

The chain combines TRBV9 with TRBJ2-6; 8 bases are shared with TRBD1. J gave up 3 bases and V 2 bases, and 1 base lay outside the gene matches. Germline V gives CDR1 SGDLS, CDR2 YYNGEE. The length of the CDR3 is 15 residues. The CDR3 loop reads CASSVRGHGANVLTF. CDR3 DNA sequence: TGTGCCAGCAGCGTCAGGGGGCATGGGGCCAACGTCCTGACTTTC. The complete variable domain, with remaining parts taken from reference TRBV9 and TRBJ2-6, reads DSGVTQTPKHLITATGQRVTLRCSPRSGDLSVYWYQQSLDQGLQFLIQYYNGEERAKGNILERFSAQQFPDLHSELNLSSLELGDSALYFCASSVRGHGANVLTFGAGSRLTVL.

This clone was seen just once. The CDR3 coding sequence is TGTGCCAGCAGTGGACTCGGTAGCTACGAGCAGTACTTC. Protein sequence: CASSGLGSYEQYF. The chain recombines TRBV6-5 with TRBJ2-7; D is perhaps TRBD2 (5 bases). Germline V CDR1 and CDR2: MNHEY, SVGAGI. The V gene lost 5 bases and the J gene lost 3 bases, with 11 bases spanning the gap. This CDR3 comprises 13 residues.

This chain joins TRBV30 and TRBJ2-7; 8 bases match TRBD1. The CDR3 is 15 amino acids. The germline gives CDR1 GTSNPN, CDR2 SVGIG (reference sequence). J lost 1 base, V lost 1 base, and 6 bases had no gene match. CDR3 residues: CAWSGGTGGSYEQYF. The CDR3 coding sequence is TGTGCCTGGAGTGGAGGGACAGGAGGATCCTACGAGCAGTACTTC. Filled out from reference TRBV30 and TRBJ2-7, the complete variable domain reads SQTIHQWPATLVQPVGSPLSLECTVEGTSNPNLYWYRQAAGRGLQLLFYSVGIGQISSEVPQNLSASRPQDRQFILSSKKLLLSDSGFYLCAWSGGTGGSYEQYFGPGTRLTVT.

Only one count was recorded for this clone. This CDR3 is CASIGESYEQYF. The CDR3 region has the DNA TGTGCCAGCATCGGAGAATCCTACGAGCAGTACTTC. This chain uses TRBV6-5 with TRBJ2-7; D unresolved. Germline V gives CDR1 MNHEY, CDR2 SVGAGI. Trimming took 7 bases from V and 1 from J, leaving 8 bases between them. The CDR3 covers 12 residues.

The gene calls are TRBV4-2 and TRBJ2-7, with 13 bases matching TRBD2. CDR3 length: 15 residues. J gave up 2 bases and V 4 bases, and 2 bases lay outside the gene matches. Germline loops: CDR1 LGHNA, CDR2 YNFKEQ. CDR3 amino acids: CASSLGTSGAYEQYF. In DNA form, the CDR3 reads TGTGCCAGCAGCCTCGGGACTAGCGGGGCCTACGAGCAGTACTTC.

The chain carries TRBV18 and TRBJ2-2; TRBD2 might be the D (6 bases). This CDR3 is 16 amino acids long. Germline CDR1 reads KGHSH; CDR2 reads LQKENI. V dropped 2 bases and J dropped 5 bases, with 15 bases sitting between them. The DNA of the CDR3 is TGTGCCAGCTCACCAAATGCGGGGTACGGGACCGGGGAGCTGTTTTTT. Translated, it gives CASSPNAGYGTGELFF.

V gene TRBV7-2 combines with J gene TRBJ2-7, with 12 bases fitting TRBD2. After removal of 3 bases from V and 3 bases from J, the junction contained 3 bases not matched to a gene. Germline CDR1 and CDR2: SGHTA and FQGNSA. The CDR3 covers 15 residues. The CDR3 is CASSLGLAGLYEQYF. Written as DNA, the CDR3 is TGTGCCAGCAGCTTGGGACTAGCGGGTCTCTACGAGCAGTACTTC.

The chain joins TRBV19 to TRBJ2-5; D might be TRBD2 (6 bases). This CDR3 spans 13 amino acids. Germline values: CDR1 LNHDA, CDR2 SQIVND (reference sequence). V lost 5 bases and J 5 bases, leaving 12 bases between the germline ends. The CDR3 loop reads CASSGGLYETQYF. CDR3 nucleotides: TGTGCCAGTAGTGGAGGGTTGTACGAGACCCAGTACTTC.

This clone has a handful of counts. This chain connects TRBV6-5 to TRBJ2-2; 8 bases are a match to TRBD2. CDR1 MNHEY and CDR2 SVGAGI come from the germline V gene. The CDR3 runs to 12 residues. V lost 6 bases, J lost 6 bases, and 0 bases stayed unmatched. Here the CDR3 reads CASRGLAGELFF. CDR3 sequence (DNA): TGTGCCAGCAGGGGACTAGCCGGGGAGCTGTTTTTT.

In its sample, this clone was seen a few times. The chain carries TRBV7-2 and TRBJ2-7; 11 nucleotides agree with TRBD2. Looked up from germline, CDR1 is SGHTA and CDR2 is FQGNSA. This CDR3 region has 15 residues. The J segment lost 3 bases and the V segment lost 3 bases, leaving 4 bases of the junction unmatched. In DNA form, the CDR3 reads TGTGCCAGCAGCTTTAGCGGGGGGGTCAACTACGAGCAGTACTTC. Translated: CASSFSGGVNYEQYF.

This clone was detected a few times. The rearrangement uses TRBV5-4 and TRBJ1-4; D gene uncertain. In germline, CDR1 is SGHNT, CDR2 YYREEE (reference sequence). V gave up 0 bases and J gave up 7 bases, with 10 bases separating them. The CDR3 has 14 amino acids. The CDR3 region is CASSLESGGEKLFF. In DNA, the CDR3 is TGTGCCAGCAGCTTGGAGAGCGGCGGTGAAAAACTGTTTTTT. The entire variable domain, with the rest obtained from reference TRBV5-4 and TRBJ1-4, is as follows: ETGVTQSPTHLIKTRGQQVTLRCSSQSGHNTVSWYQQALGQGPQFIFQYYREEENGRGNFPPRFSGLQFPNYSSELNVNALELDDSALYLCASSLESGGEKLFFGSGTQLSVL.

This chain connects TRBV2 to TRBJ2-5; tentatively, D is TRBD2 (5 bases). The germline gives CDR1 SNHLY, CDR2 FYNNEI. The CDR3 spans 16 residues. Deletions cut 1 base from V and 4 bases from J, with 16 bases between. CDR3 region: CASSEGTTLEGETQYF. The CDR3, as DNA: TGTGCCAGCAGTGAAGGGACCACACTCGAGGGAGAGACCCAGTACTTC.

The V and J genes are TRBV9 and TRBJ2-2; tentative D call: TRBD2 (7 bases). The CDR3 loop spans 18 amino acids. Germline CDR1 is SGDLS and CDR2 is YYNGEE. Trimming removed 0 bases at V and 2 bases at J, with 17 bases between. The CDR3 DNA reads TGTGCCAGCAGCGTAGGATCTCGGGGGGCTACTAACACCGGGGAGCTGTTTTTT. It specifies CASSVGSRGATNTGELFF.

This clone was seen a single time. The gene calls are TRBV6-5 and TRBJ1-1; 8 bases match TRBD1. The CDR3 runs to 15 residues. Unmatched junction bases numbered 9, after V lost 4 bases and J lost 5 bases. The germline CDR1 and CDR2 sequences are MNHEY and SVGAGI. The CDR3 DNA sequence: TGTGCCAGCAGTTCGATCCAGGGGGCGGGGACTGAAGCTTTCTTT. Translation: CASSSIQGAGTEAFF.

The chain couples TRBV6-5 to TRBJ1-3; 7 bases are shared with TRBD1. The CDR3 is 15 amino acids. J gave up 4 bases and V 2 bases, and 5 bases lay outside the gene matches. Germline V gene sequence: CDR1 MNHEY, CDR2 SVGAGI. The DNA of the CDR3 is TGTGCCAGCAGTTACCGACAGGGCTACGGAAACACCATATATTTT. Its protein product is CASSYRQGYGNTIYF.

The V gene is TRBV7-9, the J gene TRBJ2-2; D is uncertain. Trimming took 1 base from V and 1 from J, leaving 4 bases between them. The CDR3 spans 14 residues. Germline-derived CDR1 and CDR2 are SEHNR and FQNEAQ (reference sequence). Here the CDR3 DNA reads TGTGCCAGCAGCTTAGGGCAGAACACCGGGGAGCTGTTTTTT. Translation: CASSLGQNTGELFF.

Worth noting for this clone: At one end, the junction sequence differs from germline, possibly due to a read error. The chain is built from TRBV7-9 and TRBJ2-7, with D possibly TRBD1 on 8 matching bases. CDR1 and CDR2 (germline): SEHNR, FQNEAQ (reference sequence). The CDR3 is made up of 15 amino acids. The CDR3: CSSSFRQGTNYEQYF. The CDR3 DNA follows: TGTTCCAGCAGCTTTCGACAGGGGACTAACTACGAGCAGTACTTC.

To note about this clone: Other nucleotide sequences from this sample produce the same CDR3. This chain joins TRBV11-3 and TRBJ2-7, with D tentatively TRBD2 (5 bases). V shed 1 base and J shed 3 bases, with 10 bases lying between them. The CDR3 consists of 14 residues. Germline loops: CDR1 SGHNT, CDR2 YENEEA. Here the CDR3 reads CASSLVRDYYEQYF. In DNA form, the CDR3 reads TGTGCCAGCAGCTTAGTTCGGGATTACTACGAGCAGTACTTC.

This sequence joins TRBV13 and TRBJ2-2; D perhaps matches TRBD1 (6 bases). Trimming took 4 bases from V and 1 from J, leaving 13 bases between them. From germline, CDR1 is PRHDT and CDR2 FYEKMQ (reference sequence). The CDR3 extends over 16 amino acids. In DNA, the CDR3 is TGTGCCAGCAGCTACGCTGGGACATTGAACACCGGGGAGCTGTTTTTT. The encoded protein is CASSYAGTLNTGELFF.

To note about this clone: This same CDR3 is encoded by further DNA sequences in the sample. The chain links TRBV7-2 to TRBJ2-7; 9 bases agree with TRBD1. J gave up 2 bases and V 3 bases, and 5 bases lay outside the gene matches. From germline, CDR1 is SGHTA and CDR2 FQGNSA. The CDR3 runs to 15 residues. This chain's CDR3 is CASSFRTGEAYEQYF. The CDR3 coding sequence is TGTGCCAGCAGCTTCCGGACAGGGGAGGCCTACGAGCAGTACTTC. Together with reference TRBV7-2 and TRBJ2-7, the CDR3 gives the full variable domain: GAGVSQSPSNKVTEKGKDVELRCDPISGHTALYWYRQSLGQGLEFLIYFQGNSAPDKSGLPSDRFSAERTGGSVSTLTIQRTQQEDSAVYLCASSFRTGEAYEQYFGPGTRLTVT.

The chain combines TRBV2 with TRBJ1-4, with TRBD1 matching over 8 bases. Per germline, CDR1 SNHLY and CDR2 FYNNEI. The CDR3 loop spans 13 amino acids. V shed 4 bases, J shed 5 bases, and the junction held 0 bases outside the gene matches. The CDR3, as DNA: TGTGCCAGCAGTGGGACAGGGAATGAAAAACTGTTTTTT. Translation gives CASSGTGNEKLFF. Filled out from reference TRBV2 and TRBJ1-4, the complete variable domain reads EPEVTQTPSHQVTQMGQEVILRCVPISNHLYFYWYRQILGQKVEFLVSFYNNEISEKSEIFDDQFSVERPDGSNFTLKIRSTKLEDSAMYFCASSGTGNEKLFFGSGTQLSVL.

The rearrangement joins TRBV5-1 to TRBJ2-1; 7 nucleotides line up with TRBD2. The junction had 9 bases not matched to a gene; V was cut back by 0 bases and J by 0 bases. The germline V gene encodes CDR1 SGHRS and CDR2 YFSETQ. The CDR3 covers 18 residues. The DNA of the CDR3 is TGCGCCAGCAGCTTGGATGGTAGCGGGCCCACCTCCTACAATGAGCAGTTCTTC. It is translated as CASSLDGSGPTSYNEQFF.

The chain combines TRBV7-2 with TRBJ2-1, with 8 bases identical to TRBD2. The germline V gene has CDR1 SGHTA and CDR2 FQGNSA. The junction had 6 bases not matched to a gene; V was cut back by 2 bases and J by 9 bases. There are 14 residues in the CDR3. The CDR3 region has the DNA TGTGCCAGCAGCTTACCGGCGGGGGGATTTGAGCAGTTCTTC. It encodes CASSLPAGGFEQFF. Full variable domain (rest looked up from reference TRBV7-2 and TRBJ2-1): GAGVSQSPSNKVTEKGKDVELRCDPISGHTALYWYRQSLGQGLEFLIYFQGNSAPDKSGLPSDRFSAERTGGSVSTLTIQRTQQEDSAVYLCASSLPAGGFEQFFGPGTRLTVL.

The rearrangement links TRBV7-9 to TRBJ2-3, with 13 positions matching TRBD2. The V and J ends lost 5 bases and 2 bases, in that order; junction bases with no gene match: 7. The CDR3 contains 17 residues. Germline assignment: CDR1 SEHNR and CDR2 FQNEAQ (reference sequence). The CDR3 reads CASSPPTSGGPTDTQYF. In nucleotides, the CDR3 is TGTGCCAGCAGCCCCCCGACTAGCGGGGGGCCCACAGATACGCAGTATTTT.